Listed here are 2 T cell receptor beta chains from one sample, sequenced in a study of blood T cell repertoires in COVID-19. Libraries were prepared by immunoSEQ multiplex PCR; TCRdb keeps only in-frame clonotypes and omits some of them. The top ten hold over 2% of the sample, which has about 110,000 clones, approximately 85% seen once. Sequencing was done on a sample of peripheral blood. The receptor source for this set is a human donor in a cohort sampled during active COVID-19.

The CDR3 DNA sequence: TGTGCCACCAGCAGAGATCTGGCAGGGAACTATGGCTACACCTTC. Protein product: CATSRDLAGNYGYTF. The V gene is TRBV15, the J gene TRBJ1-2; tentative D call: TRBD1 (5 bases). CDR1 is LNHNV, CDR2 YYDKDF, per germline (reference sequence). The CDR3 totals 15 residues. Trimming stripped 0 bases from V and 2 bases from J, with 10 bases between.

The rearrangement joins TRBV5-1 to TRBJ2-1; 11 positions match TRBD2. Looked up from germline, CDR1 is SGHRS and CDR2 is YFSETQ. The CDR3 totals 20 residues. The V segment lost 2 bases and the J segment 0 bases; nucleotides outside the gene matches: 13. The CDR3 loop is CASSFPGPSGGIRSYNEQFF. The CDR3 DNA reads as TGCGCCAGCAGCTTTCCAGGTCCTAGCGGGGGGATTCGCTCCTACAATGAGCAGTTCTTC.